This T cell receptor (beta chain) was sequenced during a study of monozygotic twins with inflammatory bowel disease. From 3,500 to 4,500 ng of total RNA, each TCR library was prepared. Addition of UMIs with a 6-nucleotide sample barcode was achieved by template switching. TCRdb re-called the 5' RACE reads and gives one entry per CDR3 protein, without DNA. The listing records over 35,000 distinct CDR3 sequences. For every donor, one blood sample of approximately 2.5 ml was drawn. CDR1 and CDR2 (germline): SNHLY, FYNNEI. The CDR3 has 14 amino acids. This receptor was obtained from a human donor with ulcerative colitis or Crohn's disease, or a healthy co-twin of an affected twin (not recorded which). The chain combines TRBV2 with TRBJ2-7. Sequencing used blood. The CDR3 here is CASSEERSSYEQYF.